One sample yielded the 5 T cell receptor beta chains listed below, sequenced in a study of blood T cell repertoires in COVID-19. Clones were sequenced by immunoSEQ multiplex PCR, and TCRdb holds only the in-frame ones, with some missing. The data contain about 420,000 clones, over 85% of them singletons. Sequenced material: peripheral blood. All receptors derive from a man aged 18 to 30 with COVID-19, enrolled during active disease.

The chain carries TRBV24-1 and TRBJ2-3; TRBD1 aligns across 7 bases. The CDR3 covers 16 residues. V was clipped by 3 bases and J by 1 base; unmatched bases: 6. Germline lookup yields CDR1 KGHDR and CDR2 SFDVKD. In DNA form, the CDR3 reads TGTGCCACCAGTGATCCTGCGACAGGGCGCACAGATACGCAGTATTTT. It encodes CATSDPATGRTDTQYF.

The chain employs TRBV18 and TRBJ2-6; possibly TRBD2 for D (6 bases). The V gene's germline CDR1 is KGHSH and CDR2 LQKENI. The CDR3 covers 17 residues. V lost 4 bases and J 0 bases, leaving 13 bases between the germline ends. Written as DNA, the CDR3 is TGTGCCAGCTCACAATCCGGGACTTCCTCTGGGGCCAACGTCCTGACTTTC. Its translation is CASSQSGTSSGANVLTF.

This CDR3 reads CASSKRGLVGIDEQFF. DNA for the CDR3: TGTGCCAGCAGCAAGAGGGGACTAGTGGGTATCGATGAGCAGTTCTTC. The rearrangement links TRBV7-8 to TRBJ2-1; 8 nucleotides agree with TRBD2. Per germline, CDR1 SGHVS and CDR2 FQNEAQ. Trimming cost V 5 bases and J 8 bases; bases outside gene matches: 14. The CDR3 sequence is 16 residues long.

This rearrangement joins TRBV19 to TRBJ1-2, with 8 bases identical to TRBD1. J gave up 6 bases and V 6 bases, and 12 bases lay outside the gene matches. This CDR3 spans 15 amino acids. The germline V gene has CDR1 LNHDA and CDR2 SQIVND (reference sequence). The CDR3, as DNA: TGTGCCAGTAGCATTTCGACGCGGACAGGGAATGGCTACACCTTC. Encoded protein: CASSISTRTGNGYTF.

J is TRBJ1-1 and V is TRBV5-1, with a weak D call TRBD1 (6 bases). Germline V gene sequence: CDR1 SGHRS, CDR2 YFSETQ. The V end lost 4 bases, the J end lost 3 bases, and 10 bases lay between the germline ends. The CDR3 is made up of 13 amino acids. DNA of the CDR3: TGCGCCAGCAGCGTCAGGGGTGACACTGAAGCTTTCTTT. It codes for CASSVRGDTEAFF.